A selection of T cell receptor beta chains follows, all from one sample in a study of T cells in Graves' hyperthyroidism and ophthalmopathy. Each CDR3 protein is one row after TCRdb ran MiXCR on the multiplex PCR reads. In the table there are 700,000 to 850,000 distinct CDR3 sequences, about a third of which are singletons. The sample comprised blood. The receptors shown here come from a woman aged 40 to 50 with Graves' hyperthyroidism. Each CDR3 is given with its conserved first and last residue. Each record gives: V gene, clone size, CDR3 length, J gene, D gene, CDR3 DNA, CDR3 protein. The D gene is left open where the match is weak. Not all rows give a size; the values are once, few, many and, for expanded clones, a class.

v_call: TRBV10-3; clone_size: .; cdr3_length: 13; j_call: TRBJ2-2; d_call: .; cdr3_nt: TGTGCCATCAGTGAGAAAGTGGACGGGGAGCTGTTTTTT; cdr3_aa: CAISEKVDGELFF
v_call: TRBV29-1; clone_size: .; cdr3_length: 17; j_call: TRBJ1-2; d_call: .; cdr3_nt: TGCAGCAGTGACGTCGGGGAGACACCTCAGACTAACTATGGCTACACCTTC; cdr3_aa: CSSDVGETPQTNYGYTF
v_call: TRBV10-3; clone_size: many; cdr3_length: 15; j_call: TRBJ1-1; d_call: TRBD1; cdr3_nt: TGTGCCATCAGCAACCACAGGGGATCTAACACTGAAGCTTTCTTT; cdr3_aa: CAISNHRGSNTEAFF
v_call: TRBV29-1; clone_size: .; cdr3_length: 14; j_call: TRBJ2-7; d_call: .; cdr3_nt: TGCAGCTTAGATCGGGAGCCCCAATACTACGAGCAGTACTTC; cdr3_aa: CSLDREPQYYEQYF
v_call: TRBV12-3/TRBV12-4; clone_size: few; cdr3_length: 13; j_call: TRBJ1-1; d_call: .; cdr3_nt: TGTGCCAGCAGTTTAGGGGGCACGTTAAAAGCTTTCTTT; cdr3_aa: CASSLGGTLKAFF
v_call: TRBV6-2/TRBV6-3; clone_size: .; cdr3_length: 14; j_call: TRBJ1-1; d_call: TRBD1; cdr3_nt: TGTGCCAGCAGGTACGACAGGGGGCTCACTGAAGCTTTCTTT; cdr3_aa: CASRYDRGLTEAFF
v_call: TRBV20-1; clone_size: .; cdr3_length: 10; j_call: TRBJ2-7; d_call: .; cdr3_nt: TGCAGTGCCGCTCCCTACGAGCAGTACTTC; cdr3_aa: CSAAPYEQYF
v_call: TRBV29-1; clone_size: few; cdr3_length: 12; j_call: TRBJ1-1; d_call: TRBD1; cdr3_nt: TGCAGCGTCCCCGGGAGGGGGCGAGGAGCTTTCTTT; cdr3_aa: CSVPGRGRGAFF
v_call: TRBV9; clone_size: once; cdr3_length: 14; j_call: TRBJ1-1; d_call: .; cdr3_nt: TGTGCCAGCAGCGGGCGTGGGGAGAACACTGAAGCTCTCTTT; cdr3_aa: CASSGRGENTEALF
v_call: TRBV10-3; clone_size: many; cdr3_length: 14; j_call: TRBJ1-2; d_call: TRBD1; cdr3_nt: TGTGCCATCAGCACGACAGGGATTGAGAATGGCTACACCTTC; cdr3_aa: CAISTTGIENGYTF
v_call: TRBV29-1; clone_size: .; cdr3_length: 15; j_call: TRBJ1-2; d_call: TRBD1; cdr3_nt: TGCAGCGCCGAGCGACAGGGACAGCCGGACTATGGCTACACCTTC; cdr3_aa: CSAERQGQPDYGYTF
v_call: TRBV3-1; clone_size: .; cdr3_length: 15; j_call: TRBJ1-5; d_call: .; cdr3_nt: TGTGCCAGCAGCCAAGATGCGCGCGGGGATCAGCCCCAGCATTTT; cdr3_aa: CASSQDARGDQPQHF
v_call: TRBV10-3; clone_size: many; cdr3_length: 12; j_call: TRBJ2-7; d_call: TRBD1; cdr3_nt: TGTGCCACCACCGACAGGGTCTACGAGCAGTACTTC; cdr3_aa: CATTDRVYEQYF
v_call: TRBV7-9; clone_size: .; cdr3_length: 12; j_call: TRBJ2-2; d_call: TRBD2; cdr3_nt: TGTGCCAGCAGCCCCCCTGGGGGGGGGCTGTTTTTT; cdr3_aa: CASSPPGGGLFF
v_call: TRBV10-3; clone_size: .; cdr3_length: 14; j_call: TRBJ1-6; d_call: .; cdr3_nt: TGTGCCATCAGTGAGGAGGGCTATAATTCACCCCTCCACTTT; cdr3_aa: CAISEEGYNSPLHF
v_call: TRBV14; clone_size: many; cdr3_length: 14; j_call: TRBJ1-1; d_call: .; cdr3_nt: TGTGCCAGCAGCCGAAGGGAGAGGAACACTGAAGCTTTCTTT; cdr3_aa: CASSRRERNTEAFF
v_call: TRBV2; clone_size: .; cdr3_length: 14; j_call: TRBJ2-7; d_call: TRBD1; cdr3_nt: TGTGCCGGCATCCGGGACAGGGACTCCTACGAGCAGTACTTC; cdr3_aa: CAGIRDRDSYEQYF
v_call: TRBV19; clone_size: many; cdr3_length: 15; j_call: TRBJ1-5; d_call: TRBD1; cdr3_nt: TGTGCCAGTACCATGACAGGGAGAGGCGATCAGCCCCAGCATTTT; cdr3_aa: CASTMTGRGDQPQHF
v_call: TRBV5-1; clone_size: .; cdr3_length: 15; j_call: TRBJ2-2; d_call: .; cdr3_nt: TGCGCCAGCAGCTTGTCGCTAAAGAACACCGGGCAGCTGTTTTTT; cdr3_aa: CASSLSLKNTGQLFF
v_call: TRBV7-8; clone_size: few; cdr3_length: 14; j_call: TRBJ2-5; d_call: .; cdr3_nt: TGTGCCAGCAGCTTAGAACAGGGGAGGGCGACCCAGTACTTC; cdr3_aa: CASSLEQGRATQYF
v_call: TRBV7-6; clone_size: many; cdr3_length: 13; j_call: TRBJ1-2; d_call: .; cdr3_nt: TGTGCCAGCAGCTTAAGTGCGAACTATGGCTACACCTTC; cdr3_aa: CASSLSANYGYTF
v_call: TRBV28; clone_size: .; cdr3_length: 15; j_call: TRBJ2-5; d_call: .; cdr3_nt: TGTGCCAGCAGTTTATGGGGATGGCGGGACCCCACCCAGTACTTC; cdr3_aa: CASSLWGWRDPTQYF
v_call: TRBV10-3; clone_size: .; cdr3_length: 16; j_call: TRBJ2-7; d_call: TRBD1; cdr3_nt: TGTGCCAGCAGTGAGCCGGGACAGGGGATTCCTTACGAGCAGTACTTC; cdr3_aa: CASSEPGQGIPYEQYF
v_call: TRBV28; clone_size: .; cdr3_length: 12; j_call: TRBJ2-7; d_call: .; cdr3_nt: TGTGCCAGCAGTGCCGGGGGAAGCGAGCAGTACTTC; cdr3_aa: CASSAGGSEQYF